This passage covers 24 T cell receptor beta chains from one sample sequenced in a study of T cells in Graves' hyperthyroidism and ophthalmopathy. There were TCR beta CDR3 regions amplified from RNA transcripts. Primed by the HTBI set, a first-round RT-PCR was run on the TCR CDR3. TCRdb processed the multiplex PCR reads anew with MiXCR; each CDR3 protein has one entry. Among 600,000 to 850,000 distinct CDR3 sequences, about 17% were seen once, and the ten largest hold 15% to 20%. The specimen sequenced was blood. Receptor source: a woman between 45 and 65 years old with Graves' hyperthyroidism that later progressed to Graves' ophthalmopathy.

The sample holds a few counts of this clonotype. The chain is built from TRBV6-1 and TRBJ1-2; no clear D. Germline CDR1 reads MNHNS; CDR2 reads SASEGT. This CDR3 is 14 amino acids long. Trimming removed 8 bases from V and 2 bases from J, with 15 bases in between. CDR3 loop: CASWAPGFNYGYTF. The CDR3 DNA reads TGTGCCAGCTGGGCGCCGGGGTTCAACTATGGCTACACCTTC.

This chain links TRBV7-6 with TRBJ1-2, with TRBD1 as a possible D gene (5 bases). Trimming stripped 1 base from V and 6 bases from J, with 9 bases between. Germline lookup yields CDR1 SGHVS and CDR2 FNYEAQ. This CDR3 is 13 amino acids long. This chain's CDR3 is CASSLVPGNGYTF. In DNA form, the CDR3 reads TGTGCCAGCAGCTTAGTGCCAGGGAATGGCTACACCTTC.

The V gene is TRBV6-2 or TRBV6-3, the J gene TRBJ2-7; the D gene is possibly TRBD1 (6 bases). CDR1 and CDR2 (germline): MNHEY, SVGEGT. V was trimmed by 4 bases and J by 3 bases, leaving 16 bases between them. This CDR3 is 15 amino acids long. Here the CDR3 DNA reads TGTGCCAGCAGTTCCCTCCCGGGACACATCTACGAGCAGTACTTC. Translating it yields CASSSLPGHIYEQYF.

The chain is built from TRBV20-1 and TRBJ2-7, with D uncertain. Trimming cost V 1 base and J 4 bases, with 8 bases left between them. The CDR3 length is 12 residues. From germline, CDR1 is DFQATT and CDR2 SNEGSKA (reference sequence). The CDR3 DNA sequence: TGCAGTGCTAGAGTGTTCACTTACGAGCAGTACTTC. Its protein is CSARVFTYEQYF.

This clonotype came up once. The chain recombines TRBV18 with TRBJ2-7; D is ambiguous. The V end lost 6 bases, the J end lost 5 bases, and 20 bases lay between the germline ends. Germline CDR1 reads KGHSH; CDR2 reads LQKENI. The length of the CDR3 is 15 residues. The DNA for the CDR3 is TGTGCCAGCTCCCCTCCCTCCCTAGTTGGCCACGAGCAGTACTTC. The encoded protein is CASSPPSLVGHEQYF.

This chain uses TRBV7-2 with TRBJ2-5, with D tentatively TRBD1 or TRBD2 (5 bases each). The V and J ends lost 3 bases and 5 bases respectively, with 13 bases between them. The length of the CDR3 is 14 residues. CDR1 and CDR2 (germline): SGHTA, FQGNSA. The CDR3 protein is CASSFWDLGETQYF. CDR3 DNA: TGTGCCAGCAGCTTCTGGGACCTCGGGGAGACCCAGTACTTC.

This clonotype showed up just a few times. The chain employs TRBV2 and TRBJ1-4; 8 positions agree with TRBD1. The CDR3 totals 15 residues. CDR1 is SNHLY, CDR2 FYNNEI, per germline. J was trimmed by 4 bases and V by 4 bases; bases with no gene match: 5. The CDR3 is CASSVVGQVNEKLFF. CDR3 coding DNA: TGTGCCAGCAGTGTTGTGGGACAGGTTAATGAAAAACTGTTTTTT.

This clonotype was seen a few times. The CDR3 spells CASSTGGLEAFF. CDR3 in DNA: TGTGCCAGCAGTACAGGGGGACTTGAAGCTTTCTTT. The chain joins TRBV6-1 to TRBJ1-1, with 8 bases identical to TRBD1. Trimming took 5 bases from V and 7 from J; bases not matched to a gene: 3. CDR1 and CDR2 from the germline V gene are MNHNS and SASEGT. The CDR3 is 12 residues long.

This clonotype has at least ten counts. V gene TRBV3-1 combines with J gene TRBJ2-1; 9 bases fit TRBD1. This CDR3 contains 15 residues. V lost 4 bases, J lost 4 bases, and 5 bases stayed unmatched. Germline CDR1 and CDR2: LGHDT and YNNKEL (reference sequence). The DNA for the CDR3 is TGTGCCAGCAGCCCAGACGGGACAGGGTACAATGAGCAGTTCTTC. Translation gives CASSPDGTGYNEQFF.

This clonotype was seen at least ten times. The V call is TRBV7-2, the J call TRBJ2-1; the match to TRBD1 covers 8 bases. The CDR3 spans 15 residues. Germline CDR1 is SGHTA and CDR2 is FQGNSA. V lost 0 bases to trimming and J lost 3 bases; unmatched junction nucleotides: 1. In nucleotides, the CDR3 is TGTGCCAGCAGCTTAGCACAGGGGGGCTACAATGAGCAGTTCTTC. Protein sequence: CASSLAQGGYNEQFF.

This clonotype was counted only a few times. V gene TRBV19 combines with J gene TRBJ1-2; tentative D call: TRBD1 (5 bases). Trimming pared 5 bases from V and 7 bases from J, leaving 11 bases between. CDR1 is LNHDA and CDR2 is SQIVND in the germline V gene (reference sequence). The CDR3 totals 12 residues. The CDR3 DNA is TGTGCCAGTAGTTCCCGGGACTTTGGCTACACCTTC. The encoded protein is CASSSRDFGYTF.

The chain couples TRBV27 to TRBJ2-2, with a tentative D call TRBD1 (6 bases). Between the trimmed V and J ends, which lost 5 bases and 6 bases, there was a span of 10 bases. Germline V gives CDR1 MNHEY, CDR2 SMNVEV (reference sequence). CDR3 length equals 13 residues. The CDR3 reads CASSRDKAGELFF. The DNA of the CDR3 is TGTGCCAGCAGTCGGGACAAGGCCGGGGAGCTGTTTTTT.

There are many counts of this clonotype. The chain carries TRBV11-2 and TRBJ2-5; D remains ambiguous. The germline V gene encodes CDR1 SGHAT and CDR2 FQNNGV. The CDR3 length is 15 residues. Deletions cut 0 bases from V and 5 bases from J, with 13 bases between. In DNA, the CDR3 is TGTGCCAGCAGCTTAGATCATCGGATCGGGGAGACCCAGTACTTC. This sequence encodes CASSLDHRIGETQYF. Variable domain in full (rest from reference TRBV11-2 and TRBJ2-5): EAGVAQSPRYKIIEKRQSVAFWCNPISGHATLYWYQQILGQGPKLLIQFQNNGVVDDSQLPKDRFSAERLKGVDSTLKIQPAKLEDSAVYLCASSLDHRIGETQYFGPGTRLLVL.

This clonotype came up many times. The chain links TRBV19 to TRBJ1-1; tentative D call: TRBD1 (6 bases). Trimming removed 6 bases from V and 1 base from J, with 18 bases in between. Germline lookup yields CDR1 LNHDA and CDR2 SQIVND (reference sequence). The CDR3 is 16 residues long. This chain's CDR3 is CASSALGAGKNTEAFF. The CDR3 DNA follows: TGTGCCAGTAGCGCCCTGGGGGCAGGAAAGAACACTGAAGCTTTCTTT.

The table lists this clonotype with many counts. The chain combines TRBV3-1 with TRBJ2-7; D not resolved. Trimming cost V 1 base and J 5 bases, with 12 bases left between them. The CDR3 is 14 residues long. The V gene's germline CDR1 is LGHDT and CDR2 YNNKEL (reference sequence). The CDR3, as DNA: TGTGCCAGCAGCCAAGGCCCCCTTGTGGACGAGCAGTACTTC. Its protein is CASSQGPLVDEQYF.

The chain has TRBV19 and TRBJ1-6; 7 bases align to TRBD1. Germline trimming cut 5 bases from V and 10 bases from J; bases unmatched to any gene: 14. CDR3 length equals 16 residues. Per germline, CDR1 LNHDA and CDR2 SQIVND (reference sequence). CDR3 sequence: CASSSFLTGLESPLHF. The CDR3 nucleotides read TGTGCCAGTAGTTCCTTCCTGACAGGGCTGGAGTCACCCCTCCACTTT.

The chain links TRBV5-1 to TRBJ1-3; a possible D gene is TRBD1 (6 bases). The CDR3 is 20 amino acids. CDR1 is SGHRS, CDR2 YFSETQ, per germline. V lost 2 bases and J lost 0, with 24 bases in between. The CDR3 DNA sequence: TGCGCCAGCAGCTTCGGTTGGGACACGGATCCGACAATCTCTGGAAACACCATATATTTT. Translating it yields CASSFGWDTDPTISGNTIYF.

V is TRBV19 and J is TRBJ1-2; TRBD1 agrees at 8 bases. This CDR3 region has 15 residues. The germline V gene encodes CDR1 LNHDA and CDR2 SQIVND (reference sequence). The trim removed 0 bases at V and 2 bases at J, leaving 2 bases unmatched. In DNA form, the CDR3 reads TGTGCCAGTAGTATAGACGCAGGGGGCAACTATGGCTACACCTTC. Residues: CASSIDAGGNYGYTF. Looking up the rest from reference TRBV19 and TRBJ1-2 gives the full variable domain: DGGITQSPKYLFRKEGQNVTLSCEQNLNHDAMYWYRQDPGQGLRLIYYSQIVNDFQKGDIAEGYSVSREKKESFPLTVTSAQKNPTAFYLCASSIDAGGNYGYTFGSGTRLTVV.

In its sample, this clonotype was seen once. A junction end diverges from the germline sequence, so it may reflect a read error. This chain links TRBV12-3 or TRBV12-4 with TRBJ1-5, with 9 bases identical to TRBD1. CDR3 length equals 21 residues. The CDR3 nucleotides read TGCGCCAGCAGCCAAGACCGGAGGAGGGACAGGGCCCTATTAGGCAATCAGCCCCAGCATTTT. This sequence encodes CASSQDRRRDRALLGNQPQHF.

This clonotype was counted many times. The chain is built from TRBV27 and TRBJ2-3; tentative D call: TRBD2 (5 bases). Germline V gene lookup returns CDR1 MNHEY and CDR2 SMNVEV (reference sequence). The CDR3 is 14 residues long. V was clipped by 3 bases and J by 6 bases, with 13 bases between them. In nucleotides, the CDR3 is TGTGCCAGCAGTTTTTTCGCGCGAGGGGATACGCAGTATTTT. It yields the protein CASSFFARGDTQYF.

At least ten counts were recorded for this clonotype. The CDR3 sequence is CASSLGGTWGKATQYF. CDR3 sequence (DNA): TGTGCCAGCAGTTTAGGCGGGACCTGGGGGAAAGCGACCCAGTACTTC. The chain employs TRBV12-3 or TRBV12-4 and TRBJ2-5, with a weak D call TRBD2 (6 bases). The V and J ends lost 1 base and 7 bases respectively, with 19 bases between them. The CDR3 length is 16 residues.

This clonotype was seen a handful of times. V and J are TRBV19 and TRBJ2-5; D not resolved. Germline-derived CDR1 and CDR2 are LNHDA and SQIVND (reference sequence). The CDR3 consists of 14 residues. Trimming cost V 4 bases and J 4 bases, with 13 bases left between them. The CDR3 nucleotides read TGTGCCAGTAGTACATCTTCCTCTGGAGAGACCCAGTACTTC. Translating it yields CASSTSSSGETQYF.

This clonotype appeared a few times. The rearrangement uses TRBV6-1 and TRBJ1-1, with 7 bases fitting TRBD1. Germline trimming cut 4 bases from V and 1 base from J; bases unmatched to any gene: 6. The CDR3 consists of 15 residues. Germline V gene lookup returns CDR1 MNHNS and CDR2 SASEGT. The CDR3 here is CASSARQGANTEAFF. For the CDR3, the DNA is TGTGCCAGCAGTGCGCGACAGGGCGCGAACACTGAAGCTTTCTTT.

In this sample, this clonotype turned up many times. The J gene is TRBJ2-5, the V gene TRBV2, with 7 bases fitting TRBD1. The V gene end was trimmed by 5 bases and the J gene end by 4 bases; junction bases not matched to a gene: 13. Germline V gene data show CDR1 as SNHLY and CDR2 as FYNNEI. There are 16 residues in the CDR3. The CDR3 sequence is CASSHTMGQHGETQYF. DNA of the CDR3: TGTGCCAGCAGTCATACAATGGGACAGCACGGAGAGACCCAGTACTTC.